A single TCR beta chain is shown here with its context. Its target is unknown. The CDR3 extends over 14 amino acids. The V and J ends lost 3 bases and 3 bases respectively, with 12 bases between them. Per germline, CDR1 SGHTA and CDR2 FQGNSA. CD45RO-negative cells were positively selected for CCR7, leaving out terminally differentiated effector memory CD45RA+ cells. This sample was included in a study of shared clonotypes between healthy human individuals. Study at large: The donors, a couple of women and a few men, were aged 18 to 49. CD4 naive cells filled three plates per donor, CD4 memory three, CD8 naive two and CD8 memory one.

Overall study findings and caveats: Naive subsets, compared against memory subsets, generally had larger estimated richness values. Among a handful of donors, approximately 5.4% of naive CD4 clonotypes were found in common.

Profiling relied on immunoSEQ multiplex PCR, and the TCRdb table lists in-frame clones only, not all of them. The data hold 660,000 or so clones, with roughly 96% observed a single time. The rearrangement uses TRBV7-2 and TRBJ2-7; possible D gene TRBD2, 5 bases. The sequenced material came from naive CD8+ T cells sorted from blood. The receptor was isolated from a young woman in good health. The DNA of the CDR3 is TGTGCCAGCAGCTTCGCCGGAGGTGGCTACGAGCAGTACTTC. Its translation: CASSFAGGGYEQYF.